What follows are 28 T cell receptor beta chains derived from one specimen sequenced in a study of T cells after yellow fever vaccination. MiXCR, applied by TCRdb to the 5' RACE reads, yields one record per CDR3 protein. Here the sample spans a few hundred thousand distinct CDR3 sequences, over 4% being singletons. The sample here was PBMCs, taken 5 days after the yellow fever booster vaccination. These TCRs come from a man between 18 and 35 years old who received the YFV17D yellow fever vaccine.

This clonotype has ten or more counts. The V and J genes are TRBV25-1 and TRBJ2-1; 8 bases line up with TRBD2. Trimming removed 6 bases from V and 3 bases from J; junction bases left unmatched: 7. CDR3 size: 15 residues. Germline V gives CDR1 MGHDK, CDR2 SYGVNS. The CDR3 bases are TGTGCCAGCAGCCACTCGGGGGGGAGCTACAATGAGCAGTTCTTC. It specifies CASSHSGGSYNEQFF.

This clonotype occurred many times. The chain joins TRBV19 to TRBJ2-6; D is unresolved. Trimming stripped 3 bases from V and 2 bases from J, with 8 bases between. Per the germline V gene, CDR1 is LNHDA and CDR2 is SQIVND (reference sequence). The CDR3 is 15 amino acids. CDR3 region: CASSIVETGANVLTF. In nucleotides, the CDR3 is TGTGCCAGTAGTATCGTCGAGACTGGGGCCAACGTCCTGACTTTC.

The chain is built from TRBV5-1 and TRBJ2-3; D is unresolved. The V end was cut by 4 bases, the J end by 2 bases, with 14 bases between. This CDR3 has 15 amino acids. CDR1 is SGHRS and CDR2 is YFSETQ in the germline V gene. The CDR3 loop reads CASSPARAPTDTQYF. The CDR3 DNA follows: TGCGCCAGCAGCCCCGCCCGAGCGCCCACAGATACGCAGTATTTT.

V gene TRBV7-8 combines with J gene TRBJ2-1; 7 positions agree with TRBD1. This CDR3 contains 16 residues. Germline CDR1 is SGHVS and CDR2 is FQNEAQ. Trimming took 3 bases from V and 4 from J; bases not matched to a gene: 9. CDR3 sequence reads: CASSFLDREKYNEQFF. CDR3 in DNA: TGTGCCAGCAGCTTCCTCGACAGGGAAAAGTACAATGAGCAGTTCTTC.

This clonotype came up many times. The chain carries TRBV14 and TRBJ2-1; D is uncertain. V gave up 0 bases and J gave up 6 bases, with 3 bases separating them. CDR1 and CDR2 from the germline V gene are SGHDN and FVKESK. CDR3 length: 12 amino acids. CDR3 residues: CASSQDLNEQFF. DNA of the CDR3: TGTGCCAGCAGCCAAGATCTCAATGAGCAGTTCTTC.

The chain uses TRBV19 and TRBJ1-2, with a possible D match to TRBD1 (6 bases). CDR3 length: 15 amino acids. Trimming took 8 bases from V and 4 from J, leaving 20 bases between them. The germline V gene has CDR1 LNHDA and CDR2 SQIVND (reference sequence). The CDR3 loop is CASGYRDIPGYGYTF. The CDR3 DNA is TGTGCCAGTGGTTACCGGGACATCCCGGGCTATGGCTACACCTTC.

The chain carries TRBV4-3 and TRBJ2-1; TRBD2 agrees at 10 bases. Trimming at V came to 1 base and at J to 3 bases, leaving 6 bases not matched to a gene. This CDR3 comprises 17 residues. The V gene's germline CDR1 is LGHNA and CDR2 YSLEER. CDR3 amino acids: CASSQGAIAGGYNEQFF. The CDR3 nucleotides are TGCGCCAGCAGCCAAGGGGCTATAGCGGGGGGCTACAATGAGCAGTTCTTC.

The gene calls are TRBV2 and TRBJ2-1, with a weak D call TRBD1 (5 bases). Germline assignment: CDR1 SNHLY and CDR2 FYNNEI. Trimming took off 6 bases at V and 3 bases at J, with 12 bases between the two ends. This CDR3 has 14 residues. The CDR3 reads CASRDGQGYNEQFF. The CDR3, as DNA: TGTGCCAGCAGGGACGGGCAGGGCTACAATGAGCAGTTCTTC.

There are a few counts of this clonotype. The gene calls are TRBV20-1 and TRBJ2-7; 9 bases agree with TRBD1. The ends lost 0 bases at V and 5 bases at J; junction bases unmatched: 5. CDR1 is DFQATT and CDR2 is SNEGSKA in the germline V gene (reference sequence). CDR3 length equals 14 residues. CDR3: CSARDFTGGDEQYF. In DNA form, the CDR3 reads TGCAGTGCTAGAGATTTCACAGGGGGCGACGAGCAGTACTTC.

This clonotype has ten or more counts. V is TRBV7-2 and J is TRBJ2-7; possible D gene TRBD1, 6 bases. The germline gives CDR1 SGHTA, CDR2 FQGNSA. The V gene lost 5 bases and the J gene lost 0 bases, with 14 bases spanning the gap. CDR3 length equals 15 residues. Here the CDR3 DNA reads TGTGCCAGCAGCCCCGAAGGGACACACTCCTACGAGCAGTACTTC. This gives the protein CASSPEGTHSYEQYF.

This clonotype was observed a few times. V is TRBV2 and J is TRBJ2-7; the match to TRBD2 covers 10 bases. Germline V gene lookup returns CDR1 SNHLY and CDR2 FYNNEI. The CDR3 has 14 residues. J lost 0 bases, V lost 8 bases, and 4 bases had no gene match. The CDR3 is CASLAGVVSYEQYF. The CDR3 DNA reads as TGTGCCAGCCTAGCGGGGGTTGTCTCCTACGAGCAGTACTTC.

The chain employs TRBV4-3 and TRBJ1-5; 7 nucleotides match TRBD1. CDR3 length: 14 amino acids. The V gene's germline CDR1 is LGHNA and CDR2 YSLEER. With V trimmed by 0 bases and J by 6 bases, 2 bases remained unmatched. The CDR3 loop is CASSQERGPQPQHF. CDR3 nucleotide sequence: TGCGCCAGCAGCCAAGAGAGGGGGCCTCAGCCCCAGCATTTT.

This clonotype has a count of ten or more. The chain recombines TRBV4-2 with TRBJ1-3; D ambiguous. Germline V gene data show CDR1 as LGHNA and CDR2 as YNFKEQ. V was clipped by 0 bases and J by 0 bases, with 6 bases between them. This CDR3 has 15 amino acids. CDR3 residues: CASSQERFSGNTIYF. The CDR3 bases are TGTGCCAGCAGCCAAGAGCGGTTCTCTGGAAACACCATATATTTT.

Many counts were recorded for this clonotype. The chain is built from TRBV29-1 and TRBJ2-1; D is perhaps TRBD1 or TRBD2 (5 bases each). V lost 7 bases and J 7 bases, leaving 20 bases between the germline ends. Per germline, CDR1 SQVTM and CDR2 ANQGSEA. CDR3 length: 14 residues. CDR3 region: CSALRGRVNNEQFF. The CDR3 nucleotides read TGCAGCGCCCTGAGGGGCAGGGTGAATAATGAGCAGTTCTTC.

This clonotype was observed at least ten times. This rearrangement joins TRBV5-6 to TRBJ2-5; D is uncertain. CDR1 is SGHDT, CDR2 YYEEEE, per germline. The V end was cut by 4 bases, the J end by 6 bases, with 10 bases between. This CDR3 has 12 amino acids. CDR3: CASSPDDKTQYF. CDR3 sequence (DNA): TGTGCCAGCAGCCCGGACGACAAGACCCAGTACTTC.

This clonotype was detected only a few times. The V call is TRBV20-1, the J call TRBJ2-5; unclear D gene. The germline gives CDR1 DFQATT, CDR2 SNEGSKA (reference sequence). The CDR3 extends over 16 amino acids. V was pared by 0 bases and J by 0 bases, with 14 bases between. The CDR3 nucleotides are TGCAGTGCTAGAGATCGGAGCGCTCCGTACCAAGAGACCCAGTACTTC. It is translated as CSARDRSAPYQETQYF.

The table lists this clonotype with a few counts. The CDR3 loop is CASSFFQGFYTF. CDR3 DNA: TGTGCCAGCAGCTTTTTCCAGGGATTCTACACCTTC. The chain recombines TRBV7-2 with TRBJ1-2; possible D gene TRBD1, 5 bases. CDR1 and CDR2 from the germline V gene are SGHTA and FQGNSA. Trimming shortened V by 3 bases and J by 10 bases, and 12 bases separated the two germline ends. The CDR3 is made up of 12 amino acids.

The rearrangement links TRBV20-1 to TRBJ2-1; TRBD1 aligns across 9 bases. Germline trimming cut 5 bases from V and 3 bases from J; bases unmatched to any gene: 5. The CDR3 is 14 amino acids. The germline CDR1 and CDR2 sequences are DFQATT and SNEGSKA (reference sequence). The CDR3 is CSAAGTGSYNEQFF. The CDR3 DNA follows: TGCAGTGCTGCTGGGACAGGGAGCTACAATGAGCAGTTCTTC.

The CDR3 DNA sequence: TGTGCCAGCAGTTACATGAACAATGAGCAGTTCTTC. This codes for CASSYMNNEQFF. The chain employs TRBV6-2 or TRBV6-3 and TRBJ2-1; D unresolved. The CDR3 is 12 amino acids. The germline V gene has CDR1 MNHEY and CDR2 SVGEGT. The V gene lost 2 bases and the J gene lost 5 bases, with 4 bases spanning the gap.

This clonotype was detected only a few times. V and J are TRBV6-1 and TRBJ2-3, with D perhaps TRBD1 or TRBD2 (6 bases each). The CDR3 length is 15 residues. Trimming pared 0 bases from V and 2 bases from J, leaving 9 bases between. Germline V CDR1 and CDR2: MNHNS, SASEGT. In DNA, the CDR3 is TGTGCCAGCAGTGAAGCTGGGGGGCCCACAGATACGCAGTATTTT. This translates into CASSEAGGPTDTQYF.

As concerns this clonotype: The germline gene is not matched at one end of the junction; a read error may be the cause. The chain carries TRBV10-3 and TRBJ1-4, with TRBD1 identical over 8 bases. The CDR3 contains 14 residues. Germline V lookup: CDR1 ENHRY, CDR2 SYGVKD. The CDR3 spells CAITAGQGFEKLFF. Here the CDR3 DNA reads TGTGCAATCACGGCCGGACAGGGCTTTGAAAAACTGTTTTTT.

The chain has TRBV28 and TRBJ2-7; D may be TRBD1 or TRBD2 (5 bases each). The CDR3 spans 16 residues. Germline V lookup: CDR1 MDHEN, CDR2 SYDVKM. V shed 5 bases and J shed 0 bases, with 17 bases lying between them. The CDR3 region is CASSPGRPGLSYEQYV. The DNA of the CDR3 is TGTGCCAGCAGTCCGGGACGTCCTGGGCTCTCCTACGAGCAGTACGTC.

The chain joins TRBV6-1 to TRBJ1-6; D gene unclear. The CDR3 contains 14 residues. Germline CDR1 is MNHNS and CDR2 is SASEGT. V gave up 4 bases and J gave up 6 bases, with 10 bases separating them. CDR3 in amino acids: CASSGGRANSPLHF. The CDR3 coding sequence is TGTGCCAGCAGTGGCGGACGAGCTAATTCACCCCTCCACTTT.

This clonotype was observed a handful of times. This rearrangement joins TRBV5-6 to TRBJ2-5; 10 bases fit TRBD2. CDR1 is SGHDT and CDR2 is YYEEEE in the germline V gene. The CDR3 has 14 residues. V dropped 5 bases and J dropped 5; count of bases not matched to a gene: 6. The CDR3 coding sequence is TGTGCCAGCAGACTCGGACTAGCGGCGGAGACCCAGTACTTC. Translated, it gives CASRLGLAAETQYF.

This clonotype was found many times. This chain links TRBV5-1 with TRBJ2-5, with D unresolved. Trimming took 0 bases from V and 6 from J, leaving 0 bases between them. Germline CDR1 is SGHRS and CDR2 is YFSETQ. The CDR3 covers 10 residues. CDR3 nucleotide sequence: TGCGCCAGCAGCTTGGAGACCCAGTACTTC. It encodes CASSLETQYF. Variable domain in full (rest from reference TRBV5-1 and TRBJ2-5): KAGVTQTPRYLIKTRGQQVTLSCSPISGHRSVSWYQQTPGQGLQFLFEYFSETQRNKGNFPGRFSGRQFSNSRSEMNVSTLELGDSALYLCASSLETQYFGPGTRLLVL.

V usage is TRBV27 and J usage is TRBJ1-1; D unclear. The V and J ends lost 5 bases and 6 bases respectively, with 10 bases between them. The germline V gene has CDR1 MNHEY and CDR2 SMNVEV (reference sequence). The CDR3 consists of 12 residues. CDR3 residues: CASSPGWAEAFF. For the CDR3, the DNA is TGTGCCAGCAGTCCGGGGTGGGCTGAAGCTTTCTTT.

This clonotype was seen repeatedly, ten times or more. This clone may be a read error of a much larger clone one base away. The chain employs TRBV6-2 or TRBV6-3 and TRBJ2-5; the D is unclear. The CDR3 has 11 amino acids. Germline CDR1 and CDR2: MNHEY and SVGEGT. Deletions cut 7 bases from V and 1 base from J, with 4 bases between. The CDR3 here is CASNLQETQYF. The CDR3 DNA reads as TGTGCCAGCAACCTCCAAGAGACCCAGTACTTC.

This clonotype was observed a few times. The chain is built from TRBV7-2 and TRBJ2-7; 8 bases fit TRBD1. Germline trimming cut 5 bases from V and 2 bases from J; bases unmatched to any gene: 5. In germline, CDR1 is SGHTA, CDR2 FQGNSA. The CDR3 runs 14 residues. Here the CDR3 DNA reads TGTGCCAGCAGCGTGACGGACAGGGCCTACGAGCAGTACTTC. This sequence encodes CASSVTDRAYEQYF.